The 9 T cell receptor beta chains below all came from one sample that was sequenced in a study of blood T cell repertoires in COVID-19. Repertoires were generated with immunoSEQ multiplex PCR, while TCRdb's copy carries only in-frame clones and drops some. Altogether approximately 96,000 clones are present, roughly 90% being singletons, with the ten largest covering roughly 1.7%. The sequencing sample was made of peripheral blood. Receptors originate from a man aged 60-69 years with acute or convalescent COVID-19.

The chain joins TRBV6-5 to TRBJ1-2; the D is unclear. Trimming took 7 bases from V and 7 from J, leaving 16 bases between them. The CDR3 has 13 residues. Germline V CDR1 and CDR2: MNHEY, SVGAGI. CDR3 amino acids: CASNRDPTGGYTF. CDR3 nucleotides: TGTGCCAGCAACCGAGACCCGACTGGTGGCTACACCTTC.

The chain joins TRBV6-2 or TRBV6-3 to TRBJ1-3; D unclear. This CDR3 is built from 13 residues. V was pared by 4 bases and J by 2 bases, with 6 bases between. Germline V gene lookup returns CDR1 MNHEY and CDR2 SVGEGT. Here the CDR3 DNA reads TGTGCCAGCAGTTCCCGTCCTGGAAACACCATATATTTT. Its translation: CASSSRPGNTIYF.

The rearrangement uses TRBV19 and TRBJ2-3, with D possibly TRBD2 on 6 matching bases. The V end was cut by 6 bases, the J end by 0 bases, with 19 bases between. CDR1 and CDR2 from the germline V gene are LNHDA and SQIVND (reference sequence). This CDR3 spans 17 amino acids. The CDR3 region has the DNA TGTGCCAGTAGCCCCGAAGTGGGGGGAATTAGCACAGATACGCAGTATTTT. Its translation is CASSPEVGGISTDTQYF.

The chain is built from TRBV7-2 and TRBJ2-7; 12 bases line up with TRBD2. This CDR3 is 16 amino acids long. Unmatched junction bases numbered 6, after V lost 4 bases and J lost 2 bases. CDR1 and CDR2 from the germline V gene are SGHTA and FQGNSA. The chain's CDR3 is CASSSRLAGEAYEQYF. The CDR3 DNA reads as TGTGCCAGCAGCTCCCGACTAGCGGGAGAGGCCTACGAGCAGTACTTC.

V and J are TRBV12-5 and TRBJ2-1; TRBD2 aligns across 9 bases. The CDR3 contains 18 residues. The ends lost 1 base at V and 2 bases at J; junction bases unmatched: 9. Germline V CDR1 and CDR2: LGHNT, FRNRAP. The CDR3 region is CASGLEALLAGTYNEQFF. In DNA form, the CDR3 reads TGTGCTAGTGGTTTGGAAGCGTTGCTAGCGGGGACCTACAATGAGCAGTTCTTC.

V and J are TRBV19 and TRBJ2-1; D possibly corresponds to TRBD2 (5 bases). The V and J ends lost 0 bases and 0 bases respectively, with 12 bases between them. The CDR3 spans 17 residues. In germline, CDR1 is LNHDA, CDR2 SQIVND (reference sequence). This chain's CDR3 is CASSIDLAPSSYNEQFF. The CDR3 DNA follows: TGTGCCAGTAGTATAGATCTAGCACCTAGCTCCTACAATGAGCAGTTCTTC.

The chain employs TRBV7-2 and TRBJ1-1; TRBD1 is a possible D gene (5 bases). This CDR3 spans 14 amino acids. From germline, CDR1 is SGHTA and CDR2 FQGNSA. Trimming cost V 5 bases and J 10 bases, with 20 bases left between them. CDR3 region: CASSPRGTGARAFF. The CDR3 nucleotides are TGTGCCAGCAGCCCCCGCGGGACTGGTGCGCGAGCTTTCTTT. Based on the CDR3 plus reference TRBV7-2 and TRBJ1-1, the full variable domain is GAGVSQSPSNKVTEKGKDVELRCDPISGHTALYWYRQSLGQGLEFLIYFQGNSAPDKSGLPSDRFSAERTGGSVSTLTIQRTQQEDSAVYLCASSPRGTGARAFFGQGTRLTVV.

The chain carries TRBV2 and TRBJ2-1; maybe TRBD2 (5 bases). Trimming pared 6 bases from V and 6 bases from J, leaving 9 bases between. This CDR3 contains 12 residues. Germline-derived CDR1 and CDR2 are SNHLY and FYNNEI. In DNA form, the CDR3 reads TGTGCCAGCAGGGAGGACCGCAATGAGCAGTTCTTC. It codes for CASREDRNEQFF.

This chain connects TRBV5-1 to TRBJ1-1, with D possibly being TRBD1 (6 bases). The germline V and J ends were trimmed by 6 bases and 4 bases, with 19 bases remaining between them. The CDR3 totals 15 residues. Looked up from germline, CDR1 is SGHRS and CDR2 is YFSETQ. CDR3 sequence (DNA): TGCGCCAGCACCCTTGGGGGCGTGATGGGCACTGAAGCTTTCTTT. Its protein product is CASTLGGVMGTEAFF.